The 5 T cell receptor beta chains reported below all come from one sample, sequenced in a study of T-cell memory formation after mild COVID-19 (dated by TCRdb to the early 2020s). Libraries were built with 5' RACE. Sequencing used an Illumina NovaSeq 6000. TCRdb cleaned the public reads at Q25 with fastp, built clones with MiXCR and kept in-frame beta chains. Entries are consolidated by CDR3 protein sequence, retaining the most common genes and DNA. The sample table lists some 40,000 distinct CDR3 sequences, 7.3% of them with a count of one. The ten largest clones take up approximately 1.3% of the sample. Sequenced sample: PBMCs or a T cell subset sorted from them (not recorded which). The receptor set was obtained from a man between 18 and 29 years old who had mild COVID-19 (a few samples of this study predate the infection). The sample titles of this study are shuffled in the database, so cell type and time point are left out; the donor was told from shared clones.

V gene TRBV5-8 combines with J gene TRBJ2-1; no firm D call. The CDR3 contains 14 residues. Between the trimmed V and J ends, which lost 7 bases and 6 bases, there was a span of 17 bases. Germline V gene data show CDR1 as SGHTS and CDR2 as YDEGEE. Here the CDR3 reads CASLVQWGFNEQFF. CDR3 bases: TGTGCCAGCCTAGTTCAGTGGGGTTTCAATGAGCAGTTCTTC.

This clonotype came up many times. The genes are TRBV12-3 or TRBV12-4 and TRBJ2-3, with D possibly TRBD2 on 5 matching bases. Trimming cost V 5 bases and J 1 base, with 7 bases left between them. This CDR3 is 13 amino acids long. CDR3 in amino acids: CASSRTGTDTQYF. CDR3 bases: TGTGCCAGCAGTCGGACTGGCACAGATACGCAGTATTTT.

V usage is TRBV7-2 and J usage is TRBJ1-2; no firm D call. Germline V gives CDR1 SGHTA, CDR2 FQGNSA. The CDR3 is 14 amino acids. V shed 8 bases and J shed 3 bases, with 16 bases lying between them. This chain's CDR3 is CASGLDPADYGYTF. The DNA of the CDR3 is TGTGCCAGCGGTCTAGATCCGGCGGACTATGGCTACACCTTC.

In this sample, this clonotype turned up a few times. This chain uses TRBV4-1 with TRBJ1-2, with 7 bases that match TRBD1. Germline assignment: CDR1 MGHRA and CDR2 YSYEKL. Trimming at V came to 3 bases and at J to 6 bases, leaving 4 bases not matched to a gene. The CDR3 is 13 amino acids. In nucleotides, the CDR3 is TGCGCCAGCAGCCATTTGGACAGGAATGGCTACACCTTC. Encoded protein: CASSHLDRNGYTF.

This clonotype was counted many times. The V gene is TRBV16, the J gene TRBJ2-7; D is possibly TRBD2 (6 bases). The ends were cut back, 4 bases at V and 9 bases at J, with 22 bases in the middle. Germline V lookup: CDR1 KGHSY, CDR2 FQNENV. The CDR3 sequence is 15 residues long. CDR3 in DNA: TGTGCCAGCAGCCCCCGGGACTCTTTCAAATCATGGCAGTACTTC. This encodes CASSPRDSFKSWQYF.